This note documents a single TCR beta chain sequence. CDR1 is SQVTM, CDR2 ANQGSEA, per germline. Trimming shortened V by 0 bases and J by 1 base, and 4 bases separated the two germline ends. This CDR3 is built from 12 residues. Random hexamers were used to reverse transcribe the RNA input (about 0.5 to 1 ug). With immunoSEQ multiplex PCR, TCR beta CDR3 was amplified across 54 Vbeta and 13 Jbeta. TCRdb called the immunoSEQ multiplex PCR reads again in MiXCR, with one record for every CDR3 protein. The profile covers some 110,000 distinct CDR3 sequences, with roughly 95% appearing a single time and roughly 0.14% taken by the ten largest. The data belong to a study of CD8 T cells in Susac syndrome. Study-level information: Blood was drawn from patients with Susac syndrome. At that point, they were therapy-naive, on corticosteroids, or on intravenous immunoglobulin alone.

The authors carried out high-throughput sequencing of TCR beta. They applied it to CD8+ and CD4+ T cells obtained from blood. In Susac syndrome patients, recently defined diagnostic criteria for definite or probable disease were met. The chain carries TRBV29-1 and TRBJ2-7; no reliable D call. Sequencing was done on a sample of CD4+ T cells from PBMCs. This clonotype was sampled from a human donor with Susac syndrome. The CDR3 loop is CSVEDRSYEQYF. CDR3 in DNA: TGCAGCGTTGAAGACAGGTCCTACGAGCAGTACTTC.